This T cell receptor (beta chain) was profiled in a study of cytomegalovirus exposure and HLA in healthy donors. Across the whole study: Researchers previously reported finding some 110 million unique TCR beta sequences from roughly 180 million T cells. Study outcomes and limitations: Presence/absence analyses assumed roughly uniform sequencing depth across donors, which may not hold. In a later analysis, TCR beta V- and J-gene trimming was associated with a missense DCLRE1C variant. Specific recognition of CMV antigens was confirmed in vitro for a few chains (all CMV-associated).

The germline gives CDR1 ENHRY, CDR2 SYGVKD. This CDR3 is built from 12 residues. The V gene lost 11 bases and the J gene lost 2 bases, with 11 bases spanning the gap. Regarding this clone: The antigen is undetermined.

PCR amplification relied on 60 Vbeta primers (plus 13 Jbeta primers). The assay was immunoSEQ multiplex PCR, and TCRdb's table has in-frame clones only and misses some. The profile covers 150,000 to 200,000 clones, with 80% to 90% appearing a single time and 1.5% to 2% taken by the ten largest. The chain carries TRBV10-3 and TRBJ2-3; no firm D call. This TCR derives from a man aged 18 to 35 in good health and CMV-seronegative. Sequencing used PBMCs. DNA for the CDR3: TGTGCCTCCACAGACAACACAGATACGCAGTATTTT. It yields the protein CASTDNTDTQYF.